A single T cell receptor beta chain is shown here with its context. Its antigen is currently unknown. V lost 5 bases and J lost 5; bases outside the gene matches: 8. Germline CDR1 and CDR2: MNHEY and SVGAGI. CDR3 length: 14 amino acids. TCRdb ran MiXCR on the 5' RACE reads and lists one entry per CDR3 protein. The data show roughly 150,000 distinct CDR3 sequences, more than 12% seen once. The data were taken from a study of T-cell memory formation after mild COVID-19. Study conclusions and caveats: Clones that contracted clustered mainly in CM and EM if CD4+ and in EMRA if CD8+.

The chain links TRBV6-5 to TRBJ1-2; TRBD1 matches at 7 bases. Sequenced input: PBMCs or a T cell subset sorted from them (not recorded which). The origin of this receptor is an adult woman who had mild COVID-19 (a few samples of this study predate the infection). Cell type and time point are not known. DNA of the CDR3: TGTGCCAGCAGTCGTACCGGGACAGTGTATGGCTACACCTTC. It codes for CASSRTGTVYGYTF.